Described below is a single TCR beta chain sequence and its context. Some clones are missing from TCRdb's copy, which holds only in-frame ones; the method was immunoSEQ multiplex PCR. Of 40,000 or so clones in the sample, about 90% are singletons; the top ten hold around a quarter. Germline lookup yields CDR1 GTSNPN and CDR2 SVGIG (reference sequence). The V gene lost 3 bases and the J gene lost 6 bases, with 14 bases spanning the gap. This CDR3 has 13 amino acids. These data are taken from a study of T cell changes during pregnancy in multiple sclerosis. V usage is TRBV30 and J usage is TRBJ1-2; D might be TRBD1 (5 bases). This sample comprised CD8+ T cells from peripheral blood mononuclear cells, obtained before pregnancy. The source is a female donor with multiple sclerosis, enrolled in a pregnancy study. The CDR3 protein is CAWRPSIRDGYTF. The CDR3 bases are TGTGCCTGGAGGCCCAGCATCAGGGATGGCTACACCTTC.